Below are 30 T cell receptor beta chains sequenced from a single sample in a study of identical twins. One entry per CDR3 protein results from TCRdb running MiXCR on the 5' RACE reads. This table has about 530,000 distinct CDR3 sequences, about 22% appearing once. The data also belong to a second study, concerning yellow fever vaccine responses in identical twins.

Sequenced input: CD4+ T cells sorted from blood. These receptors were taken from a woman in her late teens or twenties in good health.

This clonotype came up a few times. The chain recombines TRBV5-5 with TRBJ2-2, with D perhaps TRBD1 (6 bases). Germline V CDR1 and CDR2: SGHKS, YYEKEE (reference sequence). CDR3 length equals 15 residues. Trimming stripped 0 bases from V and 4 bases from J, with 10 bases between. The CDR3 bases are TGTGCCAGCAGCTTGGCGGCAGGGGTCACCGGGGAGCTGTTTTTT. Translated: CASSLAAGVTGELFF.

This clonotype was observed a handful of times. The rearrangement links TRBV12-3 or TRBV12-4 to TRBJ2-7; D tentatively fits TRBD1 or TRBD2 (7 bases each). The ends were cut back, 4 bases at V and 7 bases at J, with 14 bases in the middle. The CDR3 loop spans 13 amino acids. The CDR3 nucleotides read TGTGCCAGCAGTTCCCACAGGGGAGGGGAGCAGTACGTC. Amino acids: CASSSHRGGEQYV.

This clonotype was picked up many times. This chain joins TRBV5-1 and TRBJ1-1; D is possibly TRBD1 (6 bases). This CDR3 comprises 18 residues. V was clipped by 0 bases and J by 6 bases, with 24 bases between them. Germline CDR1 is SGHRS and CDR2 is YFSETQ. DNA for the CDR3: TGCGCCAGCAGCTTGGACATAGCTACAGGGCTGTTAGGGGCTGAAGCTTTCTTT. Residues: CASSLDIATGLLGAEAFF.

The chain joins TRBV2 to TRBJ1-4, with 8 bases identical to TRBD1. The CDR3 has 16 residues. With V trimmed by 3 bases and J by 8 bases, 11 bases remained unmatched. Germline-derived CDR1 and CDR2 are SNHLY and FYNNEI. CDR3 in amino acids: CASSDPGGTHREKLFF. DNA of the CDR3: TGTGCCAGCAGTGATCCAGGGGGCACCCACCGAGAAAAACTGTTTTTT.

This clonotype was observed a handful of times. The chain couples TRBV15 to TRBJ2-1; D not certain. This CDR3 spans 14 amino acids. Germline V gene lookup returns CDR1 LNHNV and CDR2 YYDKDF (reference sequence). Trimming pared 3 bases from V and 7 bases from J, leaving 13 bases between. CDR3 coding DNA: TGTGCCACCAGCAGGGGGTCCATTGGGAATGAGCAGTTCTTC. Its protein is CATSRGSIGNEQFF.

The CDR3 sequence: CASSLANTAGNTEAFF. CDR3 DNA sequence: TGCGCCAGCAGCTTGGCCAATACGGCAGGGAACACTGAAGCTTTCTTT. The chain has TRBV5-1 and TRBJ1-1; D remains unclear. Germline V gene sequence: CDR1 SGHRS, CDR2 YFSETQ. Trimming cost V 0 bases and J 1 base, with 13 bases left between them. This CDR3 spans 16 amino acids. Filled out from reference TRBV5-1 and TRBJ1-1, the complete variable domain reads KAGVTQTPRYLIKTRGQQVTLSCSPISGHRSVSWYQQTPGQGLQFLFEYFSETQRNKGNFPGRFSGRQFSNSRSEMNVSTLELGDSALYLCASSLANTAGNTEAFFGQGTRLTVV.

This rearrangement joins TRBV18 to TRBJ2-2, with 7 nucleotides matching TRBD1. Germline loops: CDR1 KGHSH, CDR2 LQKENI. The junction had 8 bases not matched to a gene; V was cut back by 8 bases and J by 5 bases. This CDR3 is 14 amino acids long. The DNA of the CDR3 is TGTGCCAGCCTACGGGACAGTGGGACCGGGGAGCTGTTTTTT. This gives the protein CASLRDSGTGELFF.

In this sample, this clonotype turned up a few times. This sequence joins TRBV12-3 or TRBV12-4 and TRBJ2-1, with 7 positions matching TRBD2. After removal of 8 bases from V and 7 bases from J, the junction contained 11 bases not matched to a gene. This CDR3 contains 14 residues. In DNA, the CDR3 is TGTGCCAGCGTGGGAGGGTCGCTAGGAAATGAGCAGTTCTTC. It yields the protein CASVGGSLGNEQFF.

This chain joins TRBV29-1 and TRBJ2-1; D assignment may be TRBD1 or TRBD2 (5 bases each). The CDR3 contains 14 residues. Between the trimmed V and J ends, which lost 0 bases and 9 bases, there was a span of 15 bases. Germline CDR1 is SQVTM and CDR2 is ANQGSEA. CDR3 nucleotide sequence: TGCAGCGTTGAAGATCGGGGCAGGGTTTCTGAGCAGTTCTTC. It encodes CSVEDRGRVSEQFF.

CDR3 region: CATSTGGSGNTIYF. In DNA, the CDR3 is TGTGCCACCAGCACAGGGGGTTCTGGAAACACCATATATTTT. The chain employs TRBV15 and TRBJ1-3, with 7 nucleotides matching TRBD1. Germline CDR1 reads LNHNV; CDR2 reads YYDKDF (reference sequence). J lost 1 base, V lost 4 bases, and 1 base had no gene match. The CDR3 is 14 amino acids. Based on the CDR3 plus reference TRBV15 and TRBJ1-3, the full variable domain is DAMVIQNPRYQVTQFGKPVTLSCSQTLNHNVMYWYQQKSSQAPKLLFHYYDKDFNNEADTPDNFQSRRPNTSFCFLDIRSPGLGDTAMYLCATSTGGSGNTIYFGEGSWLTVV.

This chain joins TRBV27 and TRBJ1-6, with 7 nucleotides matching TRBD1. The CDR3 length is 15 residues. With 5 bases clipped from V and 7 bases from J, the junction kept 8 bases outside the gene matches. From germline, CDR1 is MNHEY and CDR2 SMNVEV (reference sequence). This chain's CDR3 is CASSPHRGENSPLHF. The DNA for the CDR3 is TGTGCCAGCAGTCCACACAGGGGAGAGAATTCACCCCTCCACTTT.

This clonotype was seen a handful of times. J is TRBJ2-2 and V is TRBV12-3 or TRBV12-4, with 9 bases matching TRBD1. The CDR3 has 15 amino acids. V was clipped by 1 base and J by 7 bases; unmatched bases: 4. CDR3 coding DNA: TGTGCCAGCAGTTTAGGGACAGGGGTCGGCGGGGAGCTGTTTTTT. Translated: CASSLGTGVGGELFF.

The chain couples TRBV29-1 to TRBJ2-1; TRBD2 is a possible D gene (5 bases). The V end was cut by 5 bases, the J end by 8 bases, with 10 bases between. CDR3 length: 11 residues. The germline CDR1 and CDR2 sequences are SQVTM and ANQGSEA. CDR3: CSVRRAHEQFF. The CDR3 bases are TGCAGCGTTAGGCGGGCCCATGAGCAGTTCTTC.

The chain employs TRBV10-1 and TRBJ2-1; tentative D call: TRBD2 (5 bases). The length of the CDR3 is 14 residues. Trimming stripped 5 bases from V and 3 bases from J, with 11 bases between. Germline CDR1 WNHNN, CDR2 SYGVQD (reference sequence). CDR3 DNA sequence: TGCGCCAGCAGTTCGGGGTTCGGCTACAATGAGCAGTTCTTC. This sequence encodes CASSSGFGYNEQFF.

This clonotype turned up a few times. In DNA, the CDR3 is TGTGCCAGCAACCTACTAGCGGGGCCTTGGGAGCAGTACGTC. This translates into CASNLLAGPWEQYV. This chain connects TRBV6-1 to TRBJ2-7, with 10 nucleotides matching TRBD2. The germline gives CDR1 MNHNS, CDR2 SASEGT. This CDR3 comprises 14 residues. With V trimmed by 7 bases and J by 7 bases, 10 bases remained unmatched.

This chain connects TRBV7-2 to TRBJ1-6, with D possibly being TRBD1 (5 bases). The CDR3 sequence is 15 residues long. Germline V gene lookup returns CDR1 SGHTA and CDR2 FQGNSA. Trimming left V 1 base short and J 10 bases short, with 14 bases between. CDR3 in amino acids: CASSLVGGVGSPLHF. The CDR3 coding sequence is TGTGCCAGCAGCTTAGTTGGGGGGGTCGGCTCACCCCTCCACTTT.

This clonotype came up a few times. This sequence joins TRBV18 and TRBJ2-3; 7 positions agree with TRBD2. Germline lookup yields CDR1 KGHSH and CDR2 LQKENI. The CDR3 runs to 15 residues. V was pared by 3 bases and J by 2 bases, with 5 bases of the junction left unmatched. Here the CDR3 reads CASSPEAGLTDTQYF. CDR3 coding DNA: TGTGCCAGCTCACCCGAAGCGGGACTCACAGATACGCAGTATTTT.

This clonotype turned up a few times. The chain recombines TRBV3-1 with TRBJ2-5; tentative D call: TRBD1 (5 bases). Trimming cost V 0 bases and J 2 bases, with 13 bases left between them. CDR1 is LGHDT and CDR2 is YNNKEL in the germline V gene (reference sequence). The CDR3 length is 16 residues. The CDR3 DNA reads TGTGCCAGCAGCCAAGAGAATCGCAGGGAACAAGAGACCCAGTACTTC. Protein sequence: CASSQENRREQETQYF.

This clonotype was detected a few times. The V call is TRBV11-2, the J call TRBJ2-5, with D tentatively TRBD1 (5 bases). Germline V gene sequence: CDR1 SGHAT, CDR2 FQNNGV. The CDR3 is 14 amino acids. Trimming stripped 8 bases from V and 5 bases from J, with 18 bases between. In DNA form, the CDR3 reads TGTGCCAGCCGGTCAAAGGGGATTAAGGAGACCCAGTACTTC. Protein product: CASRSKGIKETQYF. Looking up the rest from reference TRBV11-2 and TRBJ2-5 gives the full variable domain: EAGVAQSPRYKIIEKRQSVAFWCNPISGHATLYWYQQILGQGPKLLIQFQNNGVVDDSQLPKDRFSAERLKGVDSTLKIQPAKLEDSAVYLCASRSKGIKETQYFGPGTRLLVL.

The chain couples TRBV6-5 to TRBJ1-5, with D possibly being TRBD1 (6 bases). CDR1 and CDR2 from the germline V gene are MNHEY and SVGAGI. Trimming pared 4 bases from V and 0 bases from J, leaving 10 bases between. The CDR3 sequence is 15 residues long. The CDR3 protein is CASSSDSYSNQPQHF. The CDR3 nucleotides read TGTGCCAGCAGTTCGGACAGTTATAGCAATCAGCCCCAGCATTTT.

This clonotype was recorded a few times. The chain joins TRBV12-3 or TRBV12-4 to TRBJ2-2; D is uncertain. V dropped 7 bases and J dropped 4 bases, with 13 bases sitting between them. This CDR3 comprises 14 residues. The CDR3 loop reads CASKPNGVTGELFF. CDR3 nucleotide sequence: TGTGCCAGCAAACCCAATGGGGTCACCGGGGAGCTGTTTTTT.

The chain is built from TRBV18 and TRBJ2-7; 9 nucleotides align to TRBD2. Germline CDR1 KGHSH, CDR2 LQKENI. This CDR3 comprises 18 residues. The trim removed 3 bases at V and 2 bases at J, leaving 14 bases unmatched. The CDR3 sequence: CASSPPFVAGEGTYEQYF. In DNA, the CDR3 is TGTGCCAGCTCACCGCCTTTTGTAGCGGGAGAAGGAACCTACGAGCAGTACTTC.

The genes are TRBV7-9 and TRBJ2-2; 11 bases line up with TRBD2. Germline CDR1 and CDR2: SEHNR and FQNEAQ (reference sequence). CDR3 length equals 16 residues. Trimming at V came to 6 bases and at J to 4 bases, leaving 7 bases not matched to a gene. The CDR3 region has the DNA TGTGCCAGCAGAGGACTAGCGGGTTCTCGCACCGGGGAGCTGTTTTTT. Its protein is CASRGLAGSRTGELFF.

This clonotype was recorded a few times. V and J are TRBV6-1 and TRBJ2-3; tentative D call: TRBD2 (6 bases). In germline, CDR1 is MNHNS, CDR2 SASEGT. The ends were cut back, 6 bases at V and 5 bases at J, with 18 bases in the middle. The CDR3 has 15 residues. DNA for the CDR3: TGTGCCAGCAGACGTCAGCGGGTCGGGGGAGATACGCAGTATTTT. It encodes CASRRQRVGGDTQYF.

V and J are TRBV4-2 and TRBJ1-2; D might be TRBD1 (5 bases). Per germline, CDR1 LGHNA and CDR2 YNFKEQ. V shed 4 bases and J shed 7 bases, with 10 bases lying between them. The CDR3 spans 12 residues. The CDR3 spells CASSPGLFGYTF. Here the CDR3 DNA reads TGTGCCAGCAGCCCGGGGCTCTTTGGCTACACCTTC.

This clonotype was counted only a few times. The chain has TRBV29-1 and TRBJ2-1; no clear D. There are 14 residues in the CDR3. The germline V and J ends were trimmed by 6 bases and 1 base, with 13 bases remaining between them. CDR1 SQVTM and CDR2 ANQGSEA come from the germline V gene. This chain's CDR3 is CSVERLGSYNEQFF. The CDR3, as DNA: TGCAGCGTGGAACGCCTTGGGTCCTACAATGAGCAGTTCTTC.

This clonotype was picked up a small number of times. The chain has TRBV12-3 or TRBV12-4 and TRBJ1-1, with D possibly being TRBD1 (6 bases). V was pared by 5 bases and J by 4 bases, with 14 bases between. The CDR3 totals 14 residues. The CDR3 bases are TGTGCCAGCAGTGTCTCCAAGGGGGGCACTGAAGCTTTCTTT. It translates to CASSVSKGGTEAFF.

The gene calls are TRBV5-5 and TRBJ2-5; 7 nucleotides agree with TRBD2. This CDR3 has 17 residues. V trimming: 4 bases; J trimming: 4 bases; junction bases outside the gene matches: 16. Germline V lookup: CDR1 SGHKS, CDR2 YYEKEE (reference sequence). CDR3 coding DNA: TGTGCCAGCAGCCAGCCTTTGGGGGGAGGGCCTGGAGAGACCCAGTACTTC. Translated: CASSQPLGGGPGETQYF.

CDR3 residues: CASRPGGRTSGNTIYF. For the CDR3, the DNA is TGTGCCAGCAGGCCCGGCGGACGGACCTCTGGAAACACCATATATTTT. The J gene is TRBJ1-3, the V gene TRBV12-3 or TRBV12-4; D call uncertain. This CDR3 has 16 residues. V was shortened by 6 bases and J by 0 bases, with 15 bases between the two germline ends.

In its sample, this clonotype was seen many times. The CDR3 sequence is CSATGTANTGELFF. The CDR3 DNA is TGCAGTGCTACCGGGACAGCTAACACCGGGGAGCTGTTTTTT. V gene TRBV20-1 combines with J gene TRBJ2-2; 7 bases map to TRBD1. This CDR3 has 14 residues. V was pared by 4 bases and J by 2 bases, with 4 bases of the junction left unmatched. The germline V gene encodes CDR1 DFQATT and CDR2 SNEGSKA (reference sequence).